This TCR beta chain derives from a study of blood T cell repertoires in COVID-19 (TCRdb year 2020). About the full investigation: Samples from collaborators originated in the United States, Italy and Spain and spanned both the acute and convalescent phases of COVID-19. The prospective study material was composed of cDNA or gDNA derived from T cells, B-cell-depleted T cells, or PBMCs. Subjects who had been exposed to COVID-19, were actively infected with it, or had recovered from it provided the deeply sampled blood TCRbeta repertoires that made up the dataset. The repertoires were released in a freely available public database meant as a resource for research on the immune response to SARS-CoV-2. The samples were drawn from two sources: the first 160 participants of the ongoing ImmuneRACE study, and fewer than 1,500 subjects contributed by 6 global collaborators. Nearly every sample came with metadata listing a de-identified subject ID, COVID-19 status, age in years and sex. Where available, HLA class I and class II types were taken from metadata supplied by the sample provider and were not determined by assay-based typing. Study-wide conclusions, independent of this receptor: The quantity of clinical and demographic metadata differed by source and by participant and was supplied without curation.

Participants in the prospective study were aged about 18 to 89 years, lived in 20 to 30 United States geographic areas, and enrolled through a virtual design. Cohort assignment in the prospective study relied on participant-reported clinical history from a screening survey and a study questionnaire. Recovered participants in ImmuneRACE Cohort 3 were defined as having two consecutive negative NP/OP PCR tests, clearance from a healthcare professional, or resolution of symptoms. In the prospective study, mobile phlebotomists collected whole blood, serum and a nasopharyngeal or oropharyngeal swab from each participant. Over a roughly two-month period, participants in the prospective study had the option of providing additional blood draws and questionnaires. Before DNA extraction, blood samples from the prospective study were shipped at room temperature or frozen. TCRbeta CDR3 regions were amplified from genomic DNA by means of the immunoSEQ Assay, a bias-controlled multiplex PCR. The original pipeline was this. The number of nucleated cells in each sample was estimated from the amplification of reference gene primers within the assay. Sequence reads were collapsed and filtered to measure the absolute abundance of every unique TCRbeta CDR3 rearrangement. Productive Simpson clonality was computed per sample as the square root of Simpson's diversity index over productive rearrangements. This is the immuneACCESS table as TCRdb keeps it, with only in-frame sequences that have V and J called. A part of the clones is gone; compared with another copy, unresolved V genes explain less than half, and the rest is unexplained. V, J and clone size are those of that table, while D and trimming were read from the DNA. This sample has roughly 130,000 clones in its table, and 84% of those were observed once. Jointly, the top ten make up approximately 3.5% of the sample.

Trimming removed 1 base from V and 3 bases from J; the gene matches leave 7 bases unexplained. Measured from the cysteine to the phenylalanine, the CDR3 is 17 residues long. The DNA shown is the 51-base CDR3, in frame from base 1. The germline V gene (reference sequence) provides CDR1 LGHDT and CDR2 YNNKEL. In the case of this clone: It lacks a known antigen. No per-base quality is available; no much larger clone lies one base away.

The V and J segments used are TRBV3-1 (or the pseudogene TRBV3-2) and TRBJ2-1; TRBD2 lines up with 9 middle nucleotides. The clonotype originates from a woman in her twenties or thirties who had recovered from COVID-19. Sequencing input: PBMCs or T cells enriched from blood (not recorded which). The CDR3 sequence is CASSQGCRTSVYNEQFF. The DNA reads as follows: TGTGCCAGCAGCCAAGGGTGTAGGACTAGCGTCTACAATGAGCAGTTCTTC.